These 8 T cell receptor beta chains were all obtained from the same sample, sequenced in a study of CD8+ T cells in alopecia areata. After isolation, RNA underwent reverse transcription to generate cDNA as the sequencing template. TCRdb's copy holds only in-frame clones and misses some; the assay was immunoSEQ multiplex PCR. The table includes over 200,000 clones, 57% detected once. The input for sequencing was CD4+ T cells sorted from blood, taken at week 0. The receptors originated from a human donor with alopecia areata.

This CDR3 is CASSPASNYGYTF. The CDR3 DNA is TGTGCCAGCTCACCAGCATCTAACTATGGCTACACCTTC. The chain combines TRBV18 with TRBJ1-2; no clear D gene. CDR1 is KGHSH and CDR2 is LQKENI in the germline V gene. The germline V and J ends were trimmed by 2 bases and 0 bases, with 4 bases remaining between them. The CDR3 is made up of 13 amino acids. Together with reference TRBV18 and TRBJ1-2, the CDR3 gives the full variable domain: NAGVMQNPRHLVRRRGQEARLRCSPMKGHSHVYWYRQLPEEGLKFMVYLQKENIIDESGMPKERFSAEFPKEGPSILRIQQVVRGDSAAYFCASSPASNYGYTFGSGTRLTVV.

There are a few counts of this clone. The chain couples TRBV15 to TRBJ2-4; D is uncertain. Germline V gene lookup returns CDR1 LNHNV and CDR2 YYDKDF (reference sequence). The CDR3 consists of 19 residues. V lost 0 bases and J 0 bases, leaving 18 bases between the germline ends. The CDR3 loop is CATSRDSVLVLQAKNIQYF. CDR3 nucleotides: TGTGCCACCAGCAGAGATTCAGTATTAGTTCTCCAAGCCAAAAACATTCAGTACTTC.

This chain links TRBV4-1 with TRBJ2-2, with TRBD2 matching over 9 bases. CDR1 MGHRA and CDR2 YSYEKL come from the germline V gene. The ends lost 2 bases at V and 6 bases at J; junction bases unmatched: 4. The length of the CDR3 is 15 residues. The CDR3 loop is CASSQLGLAPGELFF. CDR3 in DNA: TGCGCCAGCAGCCAATTGGGACTAGCTCCCGGGGAGCTGTTTTTT.

This clone was seen only a few times. V is TRBV9 and J is TRBJ2-1, with D perhaps matching TRBD1 or TRBD2 (5 bases each). Germline V gene data show CDR1 as SGDLS and CDR2 as YYNGEE. The CDR3 runs 13 residues. V dropped 3 bases and J dropped 5 bases, with 9 bases sitting between them. CDR3 region: CASSGDPHNEQFF. In DNA, the CDR3 is TGTGCCAGCAGCGGGGACCCCCACAATGAGCAGTTCTTC. The full variable domain, its missing parts supplied by reference TRBV9 and TRBJ2-1, is DSGVTQTPKHLITATGQRVTLRCSPRSGDLSVYWYQQSLDQGLQFLIQYYNGEERAKGNILERFSAQQFPDLHSELNLSSLELGDSALYFCASSGDPHNEQFFGPGTRLTVL.

The chain couples TRBV2 to TRBJ2-2, with D possibly matching TRBD1 (6 bases). With 6 bases removed from V and 1 base from J, the gap between germline ends came to 9 bases. Per the germline V gene, CDR1 is SNHLY and CDR2 is FYNNEI. This CDR3 spans 14 amino acids. As DNA, the CDR3 is TGTGCCAGCAGATGGACAGTGAACACCGGGGAGCTGTTTTTT. Its protein is CASRWTVNTGELFF. Complete variable domain (other parts from reference TRBV2 and TRBJ2-2): EPEVTQTPSHQVTQMGQEVILRCVPISNHLYFYWYRQILGQKVEFLVSFYNNEISEKSEIFDDQFSVERPDGSNFTLKIRSTKLEDSAMYFCASRWTVNTGELFFGEGSRLTVL.

This clone was picked up a small number of times. The V call is TRBV4-1, the J call TRBJ1-2; D not certain. V lost 0 bases, J lost 8 bases, and 19 bases lay in between. This CDR3 has 16 residues. CDR1 MGHRA and CDR2 YSYEKL come from the germline V gene. The CDR3 is CASSQETVRRELGYTF. The CDR3 DNA follows: TGCGCCAGCAGCCAAGAAACGGTCAGGAGAGAATTAGGCTACACCTTC.

The chain links TRBV13 to TRBJ1-2; TRBD1 agrees at 9 bases. Unmatched junction bases numbered 6, after V lost 6 bases and J lost 7 bases. This CDR3 is built from 13 residues. CDR1 is PRHDT and CDR2 is FYEKMQ in the germline V gene (reference sequence). The CDR3 spells CASRRQGVFGYTF. The CDR3 nucleotides read TGTGCCAGCAGACGACAGGGGGTATTTGGCTACACCTTC.

This clone has a handful of counts. The chain links TRBV5-1 to TRBJ1-2; TRBD1 agrees at 10 bases. The CDR3 has 16 residues. J was trimmed by 8 bases and V by 4 bases; bases with no gene match: 14. Germline values: CDR1 SGHRS, CDR2 YFSETQ. Here the CDR3 DNA reads TGCGCCAGCAGCAACTCCCGGGACAGGGGACTAGTGGGCTACACCTTC. Residues: CASSNSRDRGLVGYTF.